This TCR beta chain was captured by sequencing in a study of T-cell memory formation after mild COVID-19. TCRdb itself ran the 5' RACE reads through MiXCR, one entry per CDR3 protein. The sample has tens of thousands of distinct CDR3 sequences; about 12% are singletons. Losses at the gene ends were 7 bases for V and 3 bases for J; bases not matched to a gene: 4. This CDR3 is 13 amino acids long. The receptor comes from an adult woman who had mild COVID-19 (a few samples of this study predate the infection). Cell type and time point are not known. The V call is TRBV12-3 or TRBV12-4, the J call TRBJ2-7; the match to TRBD2 covers 9 bases. The material sequenced was PBMCs or a T cell subset sorted from them (not recorded which). The CDR3 spells CASMSSGSYEQYF. The CDR3 region has the DNA TGTGCCAGCATGAGTAGCGGGAGCTACGAGCAGTACTTC.